A selection of T cell receptor beta chains follows, all from one sample in a study of blood T cell repertoires in COVID-19. Sequencing used immunoSEQ multiplex PCR; TCRdb keeps in-frame clones, though not all of them. The sample contains 150,000 or so clones, around 87% of which appear only once. Sequenced input: peripheral blood. Receptor source: an elderly man with acute or convalescent COVID-19. Both conserved end residues are part of each CDR3. Each record gives: CDR3 DNA, CDR3 protein, V gene, J gene, D gene, clone size. The D gene is left open where the match is weak. Rows may omit the clone size; those that give it use once, few, many or a size class.

CDR3 DNA: TGTGCCAGCAGCCCGCCGGGACTAGTACCCGGGGAGCTGTTTTTT; CDR3 protein: CASSPPGLVPGELFF; V gene: TRBV14; J gene: TRBJ2-2; D gene: TRBD2; clone size: -
CDR3 DNA: TGTGCCAGCTCACCCGATACAGGGACCTATGGCTACACCTTC; CDR3 protein: CASSPDTGTYGYTF; V gene: TRBV18; J gene: TRBJ1-2; D gene: -; clone size: -
CDR3 DNA: TGTGCCTGGAGTGACCGCCCATCCAGGGGGCCCGAGACCCAGTACTTC; CDR3 protein: CAWSDRPSRGPETQYF; V gene: TRBV30; J gene: TRBJ2-5; D gene: TRBD1; clone size: -
CDR3 DNA: TGCGCCAGCAGCCAAGAGGGAGCGGGGGCACAAGATACGCAGTATTTT; CDR3 protein: CASSQEGAGAQDTQYF; V gene: TRBV4-1; J gene: TRBJ2-3; D gene: TRBD2; clone size: -
CDR3 DNA: TGCGCCAGCAGCCGGCTGGGGGTCTGGGACAGGGGGACAGATACGCAGTATTTT; CDR3 protein: CASSRLGVWDRGTDTQYF; V gene: TRBV5-1; J gene: TRBJ2-3; D gene: TRBD1; clone size: -
CDR3 DNA: TGTGCCAGCAGTCAGGCCGAGTTGGGGAACACTGAAGCTTTCTTT; CDR3 protein: CASSQAELGNTEAFF; V gene: TRBV6-5; J gene: TRBJ1-1; D gene: -; clone size: once
CDR3 DNA: TGTGCCAGCAGTTACCGGCGGGAGGCGAACACCGGGGAGCTGTTTTTT; CDR3 protein: CASSYRREANTGELFF; V gene: TRBV6-5; J gene: TRBJ2-2; D gene: TRBD2; clone size: -
CDR3 DNA: TGCGCCAGCAGCCGGGAGGGACAGGGGGTCCGGGAGCTGTTTTTT; CDR3 protein: CASSREGQGVRELFF; V gene: TRBV5-1; J gene: TRBJ2-2; D gene: TRBD1; clone size: few
CDR3 DNA: TGCGCCAGCAGCTTGGTAGGGGCCCAGATGAACACTGAAGCTTTCTTT; CDR3 protein: CASSLVGAQMNTEAFF; V gene: TRBV5-1; J gene: TRBJ1-1; D gene: -; clone size: -
CDR3 DNA: TGCAGCGTTGTTTCAGGGGCCCTAGCAGATACGCAGTATTTT; CDR3 protein: CSVVSGALADTQYF; V gene: TRBV29-1; J gene: TRBJ2-3; D gene: -; clone size: -
CDR3 DNA: TGTGCCTGGAGTGTATCCTATAGCAATCAGCCCCAGCATTTT; CDR3 protein: CAWSVSYSNQPQHF; V gene: TRBV30; J gene: TRBJ1-5; D gene: -; clone size: -
CDR3 DNA: TGCGCCAGCAGCGCCGACAGGGTGTCAGGTGAAAAACTGTTTTTT; CDR3 protein: CASSADRVSGEKLFF; V gene: TRBV4-1; J gene: TRBJ1-4; D gene: TRBD1; clone size: -
CDR3 DNA: TGTGCCAGCAGTTTCTATGAGGGTTCTGACGAGCAGTACTTC; CDR3 protein: CASSFYEGSDEQYF; V gene: TRBV28; J gene: TRBJ2-7; D gene: -; clone size: few
CDR3 DNA: TGCGCCAGCAGCCAAGTAGAGCAGACCCGGGGAGATACGCAGTATTTT; CDR3 protein: CASSQVEQTRGDTQYF; V gene: TRBV5-1; J gene: TRBJ2-3; D gene: -; clone size: -
CDR3 DNA: TGTGCCAGTAGTACCAGAGGGAACACTGAAGCTTTCTTT; CDR3 protein: CASSTRGNTEAFF; V gene: TRBV19; J gene: TRBJ1-1; D gene: -; clone size: -
CDR3 DNA: TGTGCCAGCACCTGGCAGGGGCCGAATGAAAAACTGTTTTTT; CDR3 protein: CASTWQGPNEKLFF; V gene: TRBV6-5; J gene: TRBJ1-4; D gene: -; clone size: -
CDR3 DNA: TGCGCCAGCAGCTCGACCGGGACAGGAGAGACCCAGTACTTC; CDR3 protein: CASSSTGTGETQYF; V gene: TRBV5-1; J gene: TRBJ2-5; D gene: TRBD1; clone size: -
CDR3 DNA: TGTGCCAGCAGCGCTCTGAGCGGGAGTGGCGAGCAGTACTTC; CDR3 protein: CASSALSGSGEQYF; V gene: TRBV28; J gene: TRBJ2-7; D gene: TRBD2; clone size: -
CDR3 DNA: TGCGCCAGCAGCTTGGTAGGGACAGCCTCTCAAGAGACCCAGTACTTC; CDR3 protein: CASSLVGTASQETQYF; V gene: TRBV5-1; J gene: TRBJ2-5; D gene: TRBD1; clone size: -
CDR3 DNA: TGTGCCAGCAGTTTATACGGGACAATGAACACTGAAGCTTTCTTT; CDR3 protein: CASSLYGTMNTEAFF; V gene: TRBV27; J gene: TRBJ1-1; D gene: -; clone size: -
CDR3 DNA: TGTGCCAGCAGCCAAGATCTGGCTAGCGGCGAGACCCAGTACTTC; CDR3 protein: CASSQDLASGETQYF; V gene: TRBV3-1/TRBV3-2; J gene: TRBJ2-5; D gene: TRBD2; clone size: -
CDR3 DNA: TGTGCCAGCAGCCCGGGGACAGGGGTGTTTCACTTC; CDR3 protein: CASSPGTGVFHF; V gene: TRBV7-9; J gene: TRBJ2-7; D gene: TRBD1; clone size: -
CDR3 DNA: TGTGCCAGTAGTATAGGTTCGGGGTTGGAGACCCAGTACTTC; CDR3 protein: CASSIGSGLETQYF; V gene: TRBV19; J gene: TRBJ2-5; D gene: -; clone size: -
CDR3 DNA: TGTGCCAGCAGTGAAGCGGACGGCTGGGGGACAGGGGGCTCACCCCTCCACTTT; CDR3 protein: CASSEADGWGTGGSPLHF; V gene: TRBV6-1; J gene: TRBJ1-6; D gene: TRBD1; clone size: -
CDR3 DNA: TGTGCCAGCAGTCACAGGGTTGGGCGGGAGACCCAGTACTTC; CDR3 protein: CASSHRVGRETQYF; V gene: TRBV6-5; J gene: TRBJ2-5; D gene: -; clone size: -
CDR3 DNA: TGTGCCAGCAGTCCTTCGTGGGGCAGCCCTTTCTTT; CDR3 protein: CASSPSWGSPFF; V gene: TRBV6-5; J gene: TRBJ1-1; D gene: -; clone size: -
CDR3 DNA: TGTGCCAGCAGCCTAGGTCGGCAGGTAAACTACGAGCAGTACTTC; CDR3 protein: CASSLGRQVNYEQYF; V gene: TRBV4-2; J gene: TRBJ2-7; D gene: -; clone size: -
CDR3 DNA: TGTGCCAGTAGTATAGCCAGTTATGGCTACACCTTC; CDR3 protein: CASSIASYGYTF; V gene: TRBV19; J gene: TRBJ1-2; D gene: -; clone size: -
CDR3 DNA: TGTGCCAGCAGCTTGGGATCTATGATGACCGGGGAGCTGTTTTTT; CDR3 protein: CASSLGSMMTGELFF; V gene: TRBV5-6; J gene: TRBJ2-2; D gene: -; clone size: few
CDR3 DNA: TGTGCCAGCAGTTACTCGACAGGGCCGGTATCGAAGCAGTACTTC; CDR3 protein: CASSYSTGPVSKQYF; V gene: TRBV6-5; J gene: TRBJ2-7; D gene: TRBD1; clone size: -
CDR3 DNA: TGTGCCAGCAGTTCGCTAAACTACATACTAGCGGGGGGCACAGATACGCAGTATTTT; CDR3 protein: CASSSLNYILAGGTDTQYF; V gene: TRBV28; J gene: TRBJ2-3; D gene: TRBD2; clone size: -
CDR3 DNA: TGCGCCAGCAGCTCCTTACAGAACTCCTATAATTCACCCCTCCACTTT; CDR3 protein: CASSSLQNSYNSPLHF; V gene: TRBV5-1; J gene: TRBJ1-6; D gene: -; clone size: -
CDR3 DNA: TGTGCCAGCAGTTTAGGGGGCGAGCAGTTCTTC; CDR3 protein: CASSLGGEQFF; V gene: TRBV12-3/TRBV12-4; J gene: TRBJ2-1; D gene: -; clone size: -
CDR3 DNA: TGTGCCAGCTCACCACCACCACCGGGACTAGCGAATCCTGAGCAGTTCTTC; CDR3 protein: CASSPPPPGLANPEQFF; V gene: TRBV18; J gene: TRBJ2-1; D gene: TRBD2; clone size: -
CDR3 DNA: TGTGCCAGCAGTGAAGAGGGTGGGGGCAGAGGTCAGCCCCAGCATTTT; CDR3 protein: CASSEEGGGRGQPQHF; V gene: TRBV6-1; J gene: TRBJ1-5; D gene: -; clone size: -
CDR3 DNA: TGTGCCAGCTCACCCGGGACACTAGCCTACGAGCAGTACTTC; CDR3 protein: CASSPGTLAYEQYF; V gene: TRBV18; J gene: TRBJ2-7; D gene: -; clone size: -
CDR3 DNA: TGCGCCAGCAGCTTGGTCCCTAACACTGAAGCTTTCTTT; CDR3 protein: CASSLVPNTEAFF; V gene: TRBV5-1; J gene: TRBJ1-1; D gene: -; clone size: -
CDR3 DNA: TGTGCCAGCAGCTTTACAGGAACCCAAGAGACCCAGTACTTC; CDR3 protein: CASSFTGTQETQYF; V gene: TRBV5-6; J gene: TRBJ2-5; D gene: -; clone size: -
CDR3 DNA: TGTGCCAGCAGCCGGGACAGGGATCAGCCCCAGCATTTT; CDR3 protein: CASSRDRDQPQHF; V gene: TRBV3-1/TRBV3-2; J gene: TRBJ1-5; D gene: TRBD1; clone size: once
CDR3 DNA: TGCGCCAGCAGCCCAGACAGGGTTATAGATACGCAGTATTTT; CDR3 protein: CASSPDRVIDTQYF; V gene: TRBV5-1; J gene: TRBJ2-3; D gene: TRBD1; clone size: -
CDR3 DNA: TGTGCCTGGAGTGGAAATAGGGGAAGCACAGATACGCAGTATTTT; CDR3 protein: CAWSGNRGSTDTQYF; V gene: TRBV30; J gene: TRBJ2-3; D gene: -; clone size: -
CDR3 DNA: TGTGCCAGCAGTGGCGAGACTTTGAACACCGGGGAGCTGTTTTTT; CDR3 protein: CASSGETLNTGELFF; V gene: TRBV2; J gene: TRBJ2-2; D gene: -; clone size: -
CDR3 DNA: TGTGCCAGCAGTTTTAGTGCTAGCGGTACAGATACGCAGTATTTT; CDR3 protein: CASSFSASGTDTQYF; V gene: TRBV28; J gene: TRBJ2-3; D gene: TRBD2; clone size: -
CDR3 DNA: TGCAGCGCCGCCAACCAAGGACTAGCGGGAGACTATGAGCAGTTCTTC; CDR3 protein: CSAANQGLAGDYEQFF; V gene: TRBV29-1; J gene: TRBJ2-1; D gene: TRBD2; clone size: -
CDR3 DNA: TGTGCCAGCAGTGAATCACCAGGAATTAATGAAAAACTGTTTTTT; CDR3 protein: CASSESPGINEKLFF; V gene: TRBV6-1; J gene: TRBJ1-4; D gene: -; clone size: -
CDR3 DNA: TGTGCCAGCAACCCCGGCTTCGGGGGTAGCTCCTACGAGCAGTACTTC; CDR3 protein: CASNPGFGGSSYEQYF; V gene: TRBV7-2; J gene: TRBJ2-7; D gene: -; clone size: -
CDR3 DNA: TGTGCCAGCAGTTTATCAGGCTGGCGGAGGGTTGGAGACACCGGGGAGCTGTTTTTT; CDR3 protein: CASSLSGWRRVGDTGELFF; V gene: TRBV27; J gene: TRBJ2-2; D gene: -; clone size: -
CDR3 DNA: TGTGCCAGCAGTAACAGGGGGCCCACAGATACGCAGTATTTT; CDR3 protein: CASSNRGPTDTQYF; V gene: TRBV28; J gene: TRBJ2-3; D gene: TRBD1; clone size: -
CDR3 DNA: TGTGCCAGCTCACCAGTTCAACAGTCGGAGACCCAGTACTTC; CDR3 protein: CASSPVQQSETQYF; V gene: TRBV18; J gene: TRBJ2-5; D gene: -; clone size: -
CDR3 DNA: TGTGCCAGCAGATGGGACAGGACTAATGAAAAACTGTTTTTT; CDR3 protein: CASRWDRTNEKLFF; V gene: TRBV6-5; J gene: TRBJ1-4; D gene: TRBD1; clone size: -
CDR3 DNA: TGTGCCAGCAGCCCCTTACTAGCGGGAGAAGGTGATACGCAGTATTTT; CDR3 protein: CASSPLLAGEGDTQYF; V gene: TRBV11-1; J gene: TRBJ2-3; D gene: TRBD2; clone size: -
CDR3 DNA: TGTGCCAGCTTCGATGCCTCAGGGAGGGCTGGGGCCAACGTCCTGACTTTC; CDR3 protein: CASFDASGRAGANVLTF; V gene: TRBV18; J gene: TRBJ2-6; D gene: TRBD2; clone size: -
CDR3 DNA: TGCGCCAGCAGCCAAGCTAGGTCAACTAGCACAGATACGCAGTATTTT; CDR3 protein: CASSQARSTSTDTQYF; V gene: TRBV4-1; J gene: TRBJ2-3; D gene: -; clone size: -
CDR3 DNA: TGTGCCACCAGTGACGGACAGACTACAAGGGAGCAGTTCTTC; CDR3 protein: CATSDGQTTREQFF; V gene: TRBV24-1; J gene: TRBJ2-1; D gene: -; clone size: -
CDR3 DNA: TGCGCCAGCAGCTTGTCGGACAGGGCTTCACCCCTCCACTTT; CDR3 protein: CASSLSDRASPLHF; V gene: TRBV5-1; J gene: TRBJ1-6; D gene: TRBD1; clone size: -
CDR3 DNA: TGTGCCAGCAGAATAGGACAGGGGGGAACCTATGGCTACACCTTC; CDR3 protein: CASRIGQGGTYGYTF; V gene: TRBV27; J gene: TRBJ1-2; D gene: TRBD1; clone size: -
CDR3 DNA: TGTGCCAGCAGCACGCGCGGACAGGGAAATTCACCCCTCCACTTT; CDR3 protein: CASSTRGQGNSPLHF; V gene: TRBV7-2; J gene: TRBJ1-6; D gene: TRBD1; clone size: -
CDR3 DNA: TGTGCCAGCAGTCCCCTACAGAGCCGCTACACCTTC; CDR3 protein: CASSPLQSRYTF; V gene: TRBV28; J gene: TRBJ1-2; D gene: -; clone size: -
CDR3 DNA: TGTGCCAGCAGCTCATCACGAGGCCTATCTGGGGCCAACGTCCTGACTTTC; CDR3 protein: CASSSSRGLSGANVLTF; V gene: TRBV11-2; J gene: TRBJ2-6; D gene: -; clone size: -